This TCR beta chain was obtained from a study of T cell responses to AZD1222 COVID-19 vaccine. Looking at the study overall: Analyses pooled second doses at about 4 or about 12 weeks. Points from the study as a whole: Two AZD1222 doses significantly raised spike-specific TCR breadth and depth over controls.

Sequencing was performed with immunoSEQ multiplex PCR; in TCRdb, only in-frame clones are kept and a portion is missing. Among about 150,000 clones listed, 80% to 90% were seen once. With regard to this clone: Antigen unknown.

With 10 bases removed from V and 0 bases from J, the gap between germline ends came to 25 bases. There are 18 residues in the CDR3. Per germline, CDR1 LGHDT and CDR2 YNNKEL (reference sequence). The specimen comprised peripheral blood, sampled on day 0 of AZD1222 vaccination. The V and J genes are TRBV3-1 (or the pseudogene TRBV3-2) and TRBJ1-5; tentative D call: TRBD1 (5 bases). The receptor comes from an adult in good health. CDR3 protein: CATQPRGLTFYSNQPQHF. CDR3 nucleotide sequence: TGTGCCACTCAACCGAGGGGACTCACTTTTTATAGCAATCAGCCCCAGCATTTT.